These 20 T cell receptor beta chains came from one sample sequenced in a study of cytomegalovirus exposure and HLA in healthy donors. The primer mix had 60 Vbeta and 13 Jbeta primers. Some clones are missing from TCRdb's copy, which holds only in-frame ones; the method was immunoSEQ multiplex PCR. The sample includes about 210,000 clones, roughly 85% of them seen just once. Input material: PBMCs. The receptor source for this set is a girl aged 2-10 years in good health and CMV-seronegative.

The rearrangement links TRBV21-1 to TRBJ1-5; no check of the table's D call, TRBD1, against the DNA was made. TRBV21-1 is shown as a pseudogene. The CDR3 loop spans 13 amino acids. CDR3 nucleotides: TGTGCCAGCAGCATAACAGGGGATCAGCCCCAGCATTTT. This sequence encodes CASSITGDQPQHF.

The V call is TRBV19, the J call TRBJ1-5, with 10 nucleotides matching TRBD1. V shed 3 bases, J shed 7 bases, and the junction held 9 bases outside the gene matches. This CDR3 region has 16 residues. Germline V CDR1 and CDR2: LNHDA, SQIVND (reference sequence). The CDR3 protein is CASSIKGQGPRQPQHF. The CDR3, as DNA: TGTGCCAGTAGTATTAAGGGACAGGGGCCACGGCAGCCCCAGCATTTT.

The chain carries TRBV5-4 and TRBJ2-4, with TRBD1 matching 10 bases. Trimming at V came to 4 bases and at J to 7 bases, leaving 8 bases not matched to a gene. CDR1 and CDR2 (germline): SGHNT, YYREEE (reference sequence). The CDR3 runs 15 residues. The CDR3 is CASSPRQGASNIQYF. The CDR3 nucleotides read TGTGCCAGCAGCCCTAGACAGGGGGCCTCGAACATTCAGTACTTC.

This clone was recorded a few times. The chain carries TRBV5-6 and TRBJ1-4; tentatively, D is TRBD1 (6 bases). CDR3 length equals 14 residues. V was clipped by 0 bases and J by 6 bases, with 9 bases between them. Germline loops: CDR1 SGHDT, CDR2 YYEEEE. This chain's CDR3 is CASSLVGGDEKLFF. For the CDR3, the DNA is TGTGCCAGCAGCTTGGTAGGGGGGGATGAAAAACTGTTTTTT.

J is TRBJ1-5 and V is TRBV28; D uncertain. There are 14 residues in the CDR3. Between the trimmed V and J ends, which lost 5 bases and 3 bases, there was a span of 11 bases. CDR1 is MDHEN, CDR2 SYDVKM, per germline. CDR3 amino acids: CASSRVANNQPQHF. DNA for the CDR3: TGTGCCAGCAGTCGGGTCGCGAACAATCAGCCCCAGCATTTT. Variable domain in full (rest from reference TRBV28 and TRBJ1-5): DVKVTQSSRYLVKRTGEKVFLECVQDMDHENMFWYRQDPGLGLRLIYFSYDVKMKEKGDIPEGYSVSREKKERFSLILESASTNQTSMYLCASSRVANNQPQHFGDGTRLSIL.

The chain combines TRBV11-2 with TRBJ2-2; maybe TRBD1 (6 bases). The CDR3 runs 15 residues. Trimming took off 0 bases at V and 5 bases at J, with 10 bases between the two ends. Germline loops: CDR1 SGHAT, CDR2 FQNNGV. Here the CDR3 reads CASSLEGRGTGELFF. DNA of the CDR3: TGTGCCAGCAGCTTAGAAGGCAGGGGAACCGGGGAGCTGTTTTTT.

The J gene is TRBJ2-1, the V gene TRBV10-2, with 15 bases lining up with TRBD2. V was clipped by 3 bases and J by 4 bases; unmatched bases: 4. CDR1 and CDR2 (germline): WSHSY, SAAADI. This CDR3 contains 17 residues. This CDR3 is CASSDSGTSGGYNEQFF. In nucleotides, the CDR3 is TGCGCCAGCAGTGACTCCGGGACTAGCGGGGGGTACAATGAGCAGTTCTTC.

The V and J genes are TRBV7-3 and TRBJ2-1, with 9 bases matching TRBD1. The CDR3 covers 16 residues. With V trimmed by 0 bases and J by 4 bases, 4 bases remained unmatched. The germline gives CDR1 SGHTA, CDR2 FQGTGA. The CDR3 sequence: CASSLTGQGIYNEQFF. The CDR3 DNA reads as TGTGCCAGCAGCTTAACAGGACAGGGGATTTACAATGAGCAGTTCTTC.

V and J are TRBV5-6 and TRBJ2-7; 7 positions match TRBD1. The CDR3 is 15 residues long. Losses at the gene ends were 6 bases for V and 3 bases for J; bases not matched to a gene: 12. Germline-derived CDR1 and CDR2 are SGHDT and YYEEEE. This CDR3 is CASTTPRDRNYEQYF. The CDR3 DNA follows: TGTGCCAGCACAACACCTCGGGACAGAAACTACGAGCAGTACTTC.

The chain uses TRBV5-4 and TRBJ2-2; TRBD1 agrees at 7 bases. In germline, CDR1 is SGHNT, CDR2 YYREEE (reference sequence). V was clipped by 1 base and J by 4 bases; unmatched bases: 7. The CDR3 sequence is 16 residues long. CDR3 DNA sequence: TGTGCCAGCAGCTTGCCTAGGGGGCACGGCACCGGGGAGCTGTTTTTT. Its protein is CASSLPRGHGTGELFF.

V gene TRBV25-1 combines with J gene TRBJ1-4, with 9 bases identical to TRBD1. Unmatched junction bases numbered 9, after V lost 2 bases and J lost 8 bases. The germline V gene has CDR1 MGHDK and CDR2 SYGVNS. This CDR3 contains 16 residues. Written as DNA, the CDR3 is TGTGCCAGCAGTGAAATCACAGGGGGCGGTGGAGAAAAACTGTTTTTT. Its translation is CASSEITGGGGEKLFF.

The chain is built from TRBV7-8 and TRBJ2-3, with 9 positions matching TRBD2. In germline, CDR1 is SGHVS, CDR2 FQNEAQ. The V gene end was trimmed by 1 base and the J gene end by 4 bases; junction bases not matched to a gene: 6. This CDR3 has 16 residues. The CDR3 coding sequence is TGTGCCAGCAGCTTAGAACGAGCGGGGGGCTCAGATACGCAGTATTTT. Translating it yields CASSLERAGGSDTQYF.

V gene TRBV9 combines with J gene TRBJ2-7; 8 nucleotides agree with TRBD2. The ends lost 3 bases at V and 2 bases at J; junction bases unmatched: 7. The CDR3 sequence is 15 residues long. Germline V gene lookup returns CDR1 SGDLS and CDR2 YYNGEE. The CDR3 loop reads CASSGRAGAPYEQYF. DNA for the CDR3: TGTGCCAGCAGCGGCCGAGCGGGGGCCCCCTACGAGCAGTACTTC.

The rearrangement joins TRBV19 to TRBJ1-5; D uncertain. Germline values: CDR1 LNHDA, CDR2 SQIVND (reference sequence). The V end lost 7 bases, the J end lost 0 bases, and 10 bases lay between the germline ends. This CDR3 region has 14 residues. CDR3 coding DNA: TGTGCCAGTACCAACAGCTATAGCAATCAGCCCCAGCATTTT. The encoded protein is CASTNSYSNQPQHF.

The J gene is TRBJ1-2, the V gene TRBV5-1; 10 bases fit TRBD1. From germline, CDR1 is SGHRS and CDR2 YFSETQ. There are 15 residues in the CDR3. V shed 3 bases and J 5 bases; nucleotides not matched to a gene: 7. CDR3 sequence (DNA): TGCGCCAGCAGCTCCCGGGACAGGGGTTTTTATGGCTACACCTTC. Translation: CASSSRDRGFYGYTF.

Worth noting for this clone: Other nucleotide sequences from this sample produce the same CDR3. This chain joins TRBV27 and TRBJ1-5, with TRBD1 identical over 10 bases. V shed 1 base and J 5 bases; nucleotides not matched to a gene: 2. This CDR3 is built from 15 residues. From germline, CDR1 is MNHEY and CDR2 SMNVEV (reference sequence). The CDR3 here is CASSLFGTGDQPQHF. In nucleotides, the CDR3 is TGTGCCAGCAGTTTATTCGGGACAGGGGATCAGCCCCAGCATTTT.

V usage is TRBV12-5 and J usage is TRBJ1-1, with 7 bases identical to TRBD1. Trimming took 1 base from V and 1 from J; bases not matched to a gene: 15. This CDR3 has 19 residues. The V gene's germline CDR1 is LGHNT and CDR2 FRNRAP. CDR3 DNA: TGTGCTAGTGGTTTGGCACGACAGGGTTTAATTAGATGGAACACTGAAGCTTTCTTT. Translation gives CASGLARQGLIRWNTEAFF. Filled out from reference TRBV12-5 and TRBJ1-1, the complete variable domain reads DARVTQTPRHKVTEMGQEVTMRCQPILGHNTVFWYRQTMMQGLELLAYFRNRAPLDDSGMPKDRFSAEMPDATLATLKIQPSEPRDSAVYFCASGLARQGLIRWNTEAFFGQGTRLTVV.

J is TRBJ2-7 and V is TRBV2; a weak D match, TRBD1 (6 bases). The CDR3 contains 15 residues. The germline V gene has CDR1 SNHLY and CDR2 FYNNEI. Trimming removed 8 bases from V and 0 bases from J, with 17 bases in between. CDR3 sequence reads: CASAATVQGSYEQYF. As DNA, the CDR3 is TGTGCCAGCGCAGCGACCGTACAGGGCTCCTACGAGCAGTACTTC.

The rearrangement joins TRBV27 to TRBJ2-7; tentative D call: TRBD2 (6 bases). CDR1 is MNHEY, CDR2 SMNVEV, per germline (reference sequence). The V gene lost 5 bases and the J gene lost 2 bases, with 13 bases spanning the gap. The CDR3 runs 14 residues. The CDR3 reads CASSPGRAAYEQYF. CDR3 nucleotides: TGTGCCAGCAGTCCCGGGAGAGCGGCCTACGAGCAGTACTTC.

The chain has TRBV7-9 and TRBJ2-7; 8 nucleotides line up with TRBD2. Germline CDR1 is SEHNR and CDR2 is FQNEAQ (reference sequence). CDR3 length: 14 amino acids. J lost 2 bases, V lost 8 bases, and 8 bases had no gene match. CDR3 amino acids: CASGPAGEPYEQYF. As DNA, the CDR3 is TGTGCCAGCGGCCCAGCGGGGGAACCCTACGAGCAGTACTTC.